This T cell receptor (beta chain) was sequenced in a study of blood T cell repertoires in COVID-19. For the study at large: The study drew acute and convalescent COVID-19 samples from the United States, Italy and Spain. PBMCs, B-cell-depleted T cells, or T cells were the source of the cDNA or gDNA that made up the material.

In the study's own analysis: Researchers report that nucleated cell counts were estimated from reference gene primer amplification. Using immunoSEQ multiplex PCR, the repertoire was profiled, and TCRdb retains in-frame clones only, with some absent. That table is the source of V, J and clone size, and D and trimming were worked out from the DNA. The profile shows hundreds of thousands of clones, approximately 86% of them singletons. This TCR was sampled from a man in his sixties with acute or convalescent COVID-19. Sample: peripheral blood.

The CDR3 DNA sequence: TGTGCCAGCAGCGCGGGACAGAAGCCATTACAAGAGACCCAGTACTTC. Its translation: CASSAGQKPLQETQYF. V and J are TRBV5-8 and TRBJ2-5; a weak D match, TRBD1 (7 bases). The germline V and J ends were trimmed by 4 bases and 2 bases, with 18 bases remaining between them. This CDR3 has 16 amino acids. Germline CDR1 SGHTS, CDR2 YDEGEE.